This T cell receptor beta chain was recorded in a study of blood T cell repertoires in COVID-19. The overall study: Sample material is recorded as cDNA or gDNA derived from T cells, B-cell-depleted T cells, or PBMCs.

This clone was observed a single time. Methods used by the authors: Nucleated cell counts were estimated from reference gene primer amplification. Some clones are missing from TCRdb's copy, which holds only in-frame ones; the method was immunoSEQ multiplex PCR. V, J and clone size derive from that table, while D and trimming were established from the DNA sequence. The sample yields about 67,000 clones, about nine tenths seen once. Input material: peripheral blood. The TCR was taken from a man aged 45 to 65 with active COVID-19.

The CDR3 sequence is CASRARAGHNQPQHF. The CDR3 DNA is TGTGCCAGCAGAGCGAGAGCGGGACACAATCAGCCCCAGCATTTT. The chain uses TRBV28 and TRBJ1-5, with a tentative D call TRBD1 (6 bases). The length of the CDR3 is 15 residues. Looked up from germline, CDR1 is MDHEN and CDR2 is SYDVKM. V was cut by 6 bases and J by 3 bases, with 15 bases left in between.